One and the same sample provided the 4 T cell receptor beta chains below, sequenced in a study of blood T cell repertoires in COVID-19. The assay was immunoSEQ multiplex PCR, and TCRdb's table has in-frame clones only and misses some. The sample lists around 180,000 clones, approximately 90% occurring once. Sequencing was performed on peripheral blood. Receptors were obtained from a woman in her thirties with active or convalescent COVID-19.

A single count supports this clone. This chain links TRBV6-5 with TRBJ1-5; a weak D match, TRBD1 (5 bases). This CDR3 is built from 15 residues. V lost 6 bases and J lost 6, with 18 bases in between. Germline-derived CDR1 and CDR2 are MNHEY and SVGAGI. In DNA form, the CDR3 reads TGTGCCAGCAGGTCCCCCGGGGGTAGGACTCAGCCCCAGCATTTT. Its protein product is CASRSPGGRTQPQHF.

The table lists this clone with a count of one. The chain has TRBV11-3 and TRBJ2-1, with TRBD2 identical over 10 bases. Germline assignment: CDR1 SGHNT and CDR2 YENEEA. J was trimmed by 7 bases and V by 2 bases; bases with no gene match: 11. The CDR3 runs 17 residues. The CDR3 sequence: CASSLNLAGVGGNEQFF. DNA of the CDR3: TGTGCCAGCAGCTTAAACCTAGCGGGAGTGGGGGGGAATGAGCAGTTCTTC.

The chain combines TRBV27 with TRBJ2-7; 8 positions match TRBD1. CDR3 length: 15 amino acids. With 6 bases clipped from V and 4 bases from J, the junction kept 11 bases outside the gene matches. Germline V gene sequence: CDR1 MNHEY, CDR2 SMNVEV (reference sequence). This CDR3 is CASSPTGEVSYEQYF. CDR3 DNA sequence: TGTGCCAGCAGCCCGACAGGGGAGGTATCGTACGAGCAGTACTTC.

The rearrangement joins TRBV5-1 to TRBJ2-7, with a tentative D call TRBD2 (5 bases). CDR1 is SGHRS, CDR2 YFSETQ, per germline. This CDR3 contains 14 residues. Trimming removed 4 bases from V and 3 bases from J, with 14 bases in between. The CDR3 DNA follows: TGCGCCAGCAGCATAAACACGGGGTACTACGAGCAGTACTTC. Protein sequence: CASSINTGYYEQYF.